The 8 T cell receptor beta chains reported below all come from one sample, sequenced in a study of human T cells and chemical hapten exposure (dated by TCRdb to about 2021). Taken with the paper, the label for time point translates to: pre-sensitization, week 0. Taken with the paper, the label for treatment or condition translates to: therapeutic diphenylcyclopropenone sensitization with weekly scalp DPC. The library came from RACE. Sequencing instrument: NextSeq 500. TCRdb reanalyzed the raw reads on its own, using fastp at Q25 for trimming and MiXCR for clone calling, and kept in-frame beta chains. Entries are consolidated by CDR3 protein sequence, retaining the most common genes and DNA. The sample yields 30,000 to 40,000 distinct CDR3 sequences; about 7.4% were counted once. Over 1% of the sample goes to the ten largest clones. The specimen was whole blood, collected in connection with sensitization to the hapten diphenylcyclopropenone (DPC). The receptors here all came from a woman aged 45-65 years with alopecia areata. Some clones in this sample may be carry-over from other donors' samples.

This clonotype was counted many times. At one boundary the junction diverges from the germline segment, which might be a read error. The gene calls are TRBV6-1 and TRBJ2-7; 7 positions match TRBD1. The CDR3 runs to 12 residues. CDR1 is MNHNS and CDR2 is SASEGT in the germline V gene. The CDR3 loop reads CASSERRDSRSF. CDR3 nucleotide sequence: TGTGCCAGCAGTGAACGTCGGGACAGTCGGTCCTTC.

In this sample, this clonotype turned up many times. One end of the junction fails to match germline, which may point to a read error. The chain recombines TRBV18 with TRBJ2-7; D is ambiguous. CDR3 length equals 12 residues. CDR1 and CDR2 from the germline V gene are KGHSH and LQKENI. CDR3 amino acids: CASSPASHEQYF. The CDR3 region has the DNA TGTGCCAGCTCACCAGCCTCCCACGAGCAGTACTTC.

This chain uses TRBV15 with TRBJ1-4; perhaps TRBD1 as D (5 bases). Per the germline V gene, CDR1 is LNHNV and CDR2 is YYDKDF (reference sequence). V lost 5 bases and J 5 bases, leaving 18 bases between the germline ends. This CDR3 is built from 16 residues. CDR3: CATSGGMARRNEKLFF. CDR3 bases: TGTGCCACCAGCGGGGGGATGGCCCGGAGGAATGAAAAACTGTTTTTT.

This clonotype was observed at least ten times. The chain recombines TRBV5-1 with TRBJ1-5; D call uncertain. The V and J ends lost 4 bases and 8 bases respectively, with 10 bases between them. Germline V lookup: CDR1 SGHRS, CDR2 YFSETQ. The CDR3 runs to 12 residues. The CDR3 sequence is CASSDEGEPQHF. The CDR3 nucleotides read TGCGCCAGCAGCGATGAGGGTGAGCCCCAGCATTTT.

The chain employs TRBV20-1 and TRBJ2-3; D uncertain. V was pared by 5 bases and J by 4 bases, with 13 bases between. Looked up from germline, CDR1 is DFQATT and CDR2 is SNEGSKA (reference sequence). The length of the CDR3 is 13 residues. CDR3 coding DNA: TGCAGTGCTCCAGTCCCGCCACCAGATACGCAGTATTTT. Translation: CSAPVPPPDTQYF.

The chain employs TRBV29-1 and TRBJ2-7; 14 positions agree with TRBD2. Germline CDR1 and CDR2: SQVTM and ANQGSEA. The V segment lost 6 bases and the J segment 0 bases; nucleotides outside the gene matches: 10. CDR3 size: 17 residues. Here the CDR3 reads CSVLLTSGRDSSYEQYF. CDR3 DNA: TGCAGCGTCCTTTTGACTAGCGGGAGGGATAGCTCCTACGAGCAGTACTTC.

Ten or more counts support this clonotype. The chain uses TRBV7-3 and TRBJ2-2, with 14 bases aligning to TRBD2. Germline CDR1 reads SGHTA; CDR2 reads FQGTGA. V was pared by 3 bases and J by 5 bases, with 2 bases of the junction left unmatched. The CDR3 covers 16 residues. The CDR3 loop is CASSFGTSGGTGELFF. The CDR3 nucleotides are TGTGCCAGCAGCTTCGGGACTAGCGGGGGAACCGGGGAGCTGTTTTTT.

This clonotype was detected many times. The chain joins TRBV5-4 to TRBJ2-1; 8 nucleotides line up with TRBD1. With 4 bases clipped from V and 3 bases from J, the junction kept 6 bases outside the gene matches. CDR3 size: 15 residues. Germline-derived CDR1 and CDR2 are SGHNT and YYREEE (reference sequence). CDR3 protein: CASSLQDRDYNEQFF. Written as DNA, the CDR3 is TGTGCCAGCAGCCTCCAGGACAGGGACTACAATGAGCAGTTCTTC.